This T cell receptor beta chain originates from a study of shared clonotypes between healthy human individuals. Study-level findings and limits: Around 5% was the fraction of naive CD4 clonotypes found shared across several donors. Researchers sampled only blood; tissue repertoires likely differ.

Regarding this clone: Its antigen remains unknown.

Trimming stripped 0 bases from V and 4 bases from J, with 10 bases between. This CDR3 spans 15 amino acids. CDR1 is LNHNV, CDR2 YYDKDF, per germline (reference sequence). Sequencing used immunoSEQ multiplex PCR; TCRdb keeps in-frame clones, though not all of them. The table includes 2,500,000 or so clones, 90% to 95% detected once. CD4+ cells underwent separation, giving CD45RA+ naive and CD45RA-negative memory subsets. The source material was naive CD4+ T cells sorted from blood. Stated subset: CD45RA+ positively selected. This chain links TRBV15 with TRBJ1-3; a weak D match, TRBD1 (5 bases). This sequence originates from a man younger than 35 in good health. The CDR3 protein is CATSRDAGGGNTIYF. The CDR3, as DNA: TGTGCCACCAGCAGAGATGCGGGGGGAGGAAACACCATATATTTT.